The rows below give T cell receptor beta chains drawn from one sample of a study of OX40 agonist ivuxolimab in advanced cancers. Clones were read by immunoSEQ multiplex PCR, and TCRdb kept only the in-frame ones, dropping some. This repertoire shows about 61,000 clones, around 83% found once; its top ten account for roughly 3.2%. Sample: CD4+ or CD8+ T cells sorted from blood, taken in a trial of the OX40 agonist ivuxolimab. Receptor source: an adult with an advanced solid tumor such as melanoma, head and neck, liver or kidney cancer. Both conserved end residues are part of each CDR3. A D gene is named only where the DNA matches it firmly. Some rows have no size entry. The others give once, few or many, or a class for an expanded clone.

clone_size | d_call | j_call | v_call | cdr3_aa | cdr3_nt
. | TRBD1 | TRBJ1-2 | TRBV6-1 | CASRWETGPNTF | TGTGCCAGCAGATGGGAGACAGGGCCGAACACCTTC
. | . | TRBJ2-6 | TRBV7-2 | CASSLGAGANVLTF | TGTGCCAGCAGCTTAGGAGCTGGGGCCAACGTCCTGACTTTC
. | . | TRBJ1-6 | TRBV10-3 | CAISLEGTTYNSPLHF | TGTGCCATCAGCCTAGAAGGGACTACCTATAATTCACCCCTCCACTTT
. | TRBD1 | TRBJ1-6 | TRBV25-1 | CASSERQGNEGNSPLHF | TGTGCCAGCAGTGAACGACAGGGAAATGAGGGTAATTCACCCCTCCACTTT
. | TRBD1 | TRBJ1-1 | TRBV6-4 | CASSDPRQGDRGGTDTEAFF | TGTGCCAGCAGTGACCCGAGGCAGGGGGACAGGGGGGGAACGGACACTGAAGCTTTCTTT
once | TRBD1 | TRBJ1-6 | TRBV2 | CASRGRTGWNSPLHF | TGTGCCAGCAGGGGTAGGACAGGGTGGAATTCACCCCTCCACTTT
few | TRBD1 | TRBJ1-4 | TRBV7-2 | CASSGFETGGQKKLFF | TGTGCCAGCAGCGGATTCGAGACAGGGGGCCAGAAAAAACTGTTTTTT
. | . | TRBJ2-5 | TRBV7-3 | CASSPRAQETQYF | TGTGCCAGCAGCCCTAGGGCACAAGAGACCCAGTACTTC
medium-sized | . | TRBJ1-5 | TRBV7-3 | CASSKMTGRKHF | TGTGCCAGCAGCAAGATGACAGGAAGGAAACATTTT
. | TRBD2 | TRBJ2-4 | TRBV5-1 | CASSLAEELAGAKNIQYF | TGCGCCAGCAGCTTGGCCGAGGAACTAGCGGGGGCCAAAAACATTCAGTACTTC
. | TRBD2 | TRBJ2-2 | TRBV29-1 | CSVDGLAGGAGELFF | TGCAGCGTTGACGGATTAGCGGGGGGTGCCGGGGAGCTGTTTTTT
. | . | TRBJ2-7 | TRBV6-5 | CASSYRRGTGYEQYF | TGTGCCAGCAGTTATCGCAGGGGAACGGGATACGAGCAGTACTTC
few | . | TRBJ1-2 | TRBV4-1 | CASTLLGGNYGYTF | TGCGCCAGCACCCTTCTCGGCGGGAACTATGGCTACACCTTC
once | TRBD2 | TRBJ2-5 | TRBV5-4 | CASSPRLAGGQQTQYF | TGTGCCAGCAGCCCAAGACTAGCGGGGGGGCAGCAGACCCAGTACTTC
. | . | TRBJ2-7 | TRBV28 | CASSSSSGQYF | TGTGCCAGCAGTTCTAGTTCGGGTCAGTACTTC
. | . | TRBJ2-5 | TRBV5-1 | CASSLAGRETQYF | TGCGCCAGCAGCTTGGCAGGGAGAGAGACCCAGTACTTC
. | . | TRBJ2-5 | TRBV11-1 | CASSYRRGSGQETQYF | TGTGCCAGCAGCTACCGTCGGGGGAGTGGGCAAGAGACCCAGTACTTC
. | TRBD1 | TRBJ1-5 | TRBV23-1 | CASSQPWEDRAYSNQPQHF | TGCGCCAGCAGTCAACCTTGGGAGGACAGGGCGTATAGCAATCAGCCCCAGCATTTT
. | TRBD1 | TRBJ2-1 | TRBV7-3 | CASSYGQGSFDEQFF | TGTGCCAGCAGTTATGGACAGGGCTCGTTCGATGAGCAGTTCTTC
. | . | TRBJ2-3 | TRBV7-9 | CASSLAKGRDTQYF | TGTGCCAGCAGCTTAGCTAAAGGGCGGGATACGCAGTATTTT
. | TRBD1 | TRBJ1-1 | TRBV28 | CASTQGTGDTEAFF | TGTGCCAGCACCCAAGGGACAGGGGACACTGAAGCTTTCTTT
. | . | TRBJ2-4 | TRBV28 | CASSPVGELAKNIQYF | TGTGCCAGCAGCCCAGTAGGGGAGTTAGCCAAAAACATTCAGTACTTC
. | . | TRBJ2-4 | TRBV7-2 | CASSFPGGAGNIQYF | TGTGCCAGCAGCTTCCCAGGGGGGGCAGGGAACATTCAGTACTTC
few | TRBD1 | TRBJ1-2 | TRBV11-1 | CASRKQGNNGYTF | TGTGCCAGCAGGAAACAGGGGAACAATGGCTACACCTTC
. | . | TRBJ2-1 | TRBV21-1 | CASHLSSTEYNEQFF | TGTGCCAGCCACCTTAGTTCAACAGAATACAATGAGCAGTTCTTC
. | . | TRBJ1-2 | TRBV18 | CASSPRDTQINYGYTF | TGTGCCAGCTCACCTAGGGACACCCAGATTAACTATGGCTACACCTTC
once | . | TRBJ2-7 | TRBV18 | CASSPPGGYEQYF | TGTGCCAGCTCACCACCTGGAGGGTACGAGCAGTACTTC
. | TRBD1 | TRBJ2-7 | TRBV5-4 | CASSSGQGLGEQYF | TGTGCCAGCAGCTCCGGACAGGGCCTAGGCGAGCAGTACTTC
. | TRBD1 | TRBJ1-4 | TRBV29-1 | CSVAGGNEKLFF | TGCAGCGTTGCAGGGGGTAATGAAAAACTGTTTTTT
. | TRBD2 | TRBJ2-5 | TRBV5-4 | CASSLGRTSGVETQYF | TGTGCCAGCAGCTTGGGGAGGACTAGCGGTGTAGAGACCCAGTACTTC
. | . | TRBJ2-7 | TRBV7-2 | CASSLGWGYEQYF | TGTGCCAGCAGCTTAGGGTGGGGCTACGAGCAGTACTTC
. | . | TRBJ1-4 | TRBV7-9 | CASSLGGGSNEKLFF | TGTGCCAGCAGCCTAGGAGGGGGGTCTAATGAAAAACTGTTTTTT
. | TRBD1 | TRBJ1-2 | TRBV14 | CASSRFRGYGYTF | TGTGCCAGCAGCCGATTCAGGGGGTATGGCTACACCTTC
. | TRBD1 | TRBJ2-2 | TRBV12-5 | CASGLPPTGQLAPNTGELFF | TGTGCTAGTGGTTTGCCACCGACAGGGCAGTTAGCTCCGAACACCGGGGAGCTGTTTTTT
. | . | TRBJ1-1 | TRBV9 | CASSGTGTWNTEAFF | TGTGCCAGCAGCGGAACCGGGACGTGGAACACTGAAGCTTTCTTT
. | . | TRBJ2-7 | TRBV6-6 | CASSFYDRSYYEQYF | TGTGCCAGCAGTTTTTACGACAGGAGCTACTACGAGCAGTACTTC
. | TRBD1 | TRBJ2-7 | TRBV7-3 | CASSLTTGGNEQYF | TGTGCCAGCAGCTTAACGACAGGGGGCAACGAGCAGTACTTC
. | . | TRBJ2-5 | TRBV9 | CASSVTGRGAPQETQYF | TGTGCCAGCAGCGTAACAGGGCGGGGCGCCCCTCAAGAGACCCAGTACTTC
. | TRBD1 | TRBJ2-4 | TRBV7-9 | CASSRDRSKYF | TGTGCCAGCAGCAGGGACAGATCTAAGTACTTC
. | . | TRBJ2-2 | TRBV28 | CASSSQATGELFF | TGTGCCAGCAGTTCCCAGGCCACCGGGGAGCTGTTTTTT
. | TRBD2 | TRBJ2-1 | TRBV2 | CASITGLAASSYNEQFF | TGTGCCAGCATCACGGGACTAGCGGCGAGCTCCTACAATGAGCAGTTCTTC
. | TRBD2 | TRBJ2-6 | TRBV5-1 | CASSPSGSGGVGGANVLTF | TGCGCCAGCAGCCCGTCGGGAAGCGGGGGGGTTGGTGGGGCCAACGTCCTGACTTTC
. | . | TRBJ2-5 | TRBV4-3 | CASSQGDYSQETQYF | TGCGCCAGCAGCCAGGGAGACTACTCCCAAGAGACCCAGTACTTC
once | TRBD1 | TRBJ2-2 | TRBV5-1 | CASSLEGRGQDTGELFF | TGCGCCAGCAGCTTGGAAGGCCGGGGACAGGACACCGGGGAGCTGTTTTTT
. | . | TRBJ1-2 | TRBV28 | CASSEVYGYTF | TGTGCCAGCAGTGAGGTATATGGCTACACCTTC
. | . | TRBJ1-5 | TRBV30 | CAWNTGRNQPQHF | TGTGCCTGGAACACCGGACGCAATCAGCCCCAGCATTTT
few | . | TRBJ2-3 | TRBV18 | CASSPRRQNTDTQYF | TGTGCCAGCTCACCTCGAAGACAGAACACAGATACGCAGTATTTT
. | TRBD1 | TRBJ2-2 | TRBV7-3 | CASSLSDRTNTGELFF | TGTGCCAGCAGCTTATCGGACAGGACGAACACCGGGGAGCTGTTTTTT
. | . | TRBJ1-3 | TRBV7-2 | CASSRGTSSGNTIYF | TGTGCCAGCAGCCGAGGTACCAGCTCTGGAAACACCATATATTTT
. | TRBD1 | TRBJ2-1 | TRBV5-1 | CASSPGQGAAAPTNEQFF | TGCGCCAGCAGCCCGGGACAGGGGGCTGCGGCTCCGACTAATGAGCAGTTCTTC